Listed below are T cell receptor beta chains from one sample, sequenced in a study of cytomegalovirus exposure and HLA in healthy donors. Clones were read by immunoSEQ multiplex PCR, and TCRdb kept only the in-frame ones, dropping some. The sample has about 42,000 clones. The sequenced sample consisted of PBMCs. Receptors originate from a man aged 25 to 45 in good health and CMV-seronegative. Both conserved end residues are part of each CDR3. A D gene is named only where the DNA matches it firmly.

d_gene	j_gene	v_gene	CDR3aa
.	TRBJ2-7	TRBV13	CASSAYRPHEQYF
TRBD2	TRBJ2-7	TRBV5-1	CASSLGTSPLGEQYF
TRBD1	TRBJ1-3	TRBV6-6	CASGGTGSGNTIYF
.	TRBJ1-1	TRBV7-9	CASSPPADSATEAFF
TRBD1	TRBJ2-7	TRBV4-3	CASSQEDRGLYEQYF
.	TRBJ2-3	TRBV6-5	CASSYSVGEAVDTQYF
.	TRBJ2-3	TRBV4-3	CASSQDLTNRASTDTQYF
.	TRBJ2-5	TRBV6-5	CASSYQRQSPETQYF
.	TRBJ2-1	TRBV4-1	CASSPTPGAMVNEQFF
.	TRBJ2-1	TRBV7-2	CASSLASVYNEQFF
TRBD1	TRBJ1-1	TRBV6-5	CASSSTGVLNTEAFF
.	TRBJ1-2	TRBV4-1	CASSQDRTAFLEGGNYGYTF
.	TRBJ1-6	TRBV18	CASSSDSGYPRGPLHF
TRBD2	TRBJ2-7	TRBV7-9	CASSLGLAGAPYEQYF
.	TRBJ1-3	TRBV9	CASSADFSGNTIYF
.	TRBJ1-2	TRBV6-5	CASSPYIQGAYGYTF
TRBD2	TRBJ2-7	TRBV5-4	CASSRSGSSYEQYF
.	TRBJ2-1	TRBV9	CASSPTRGYNEQFF
.	TRBJ1-4	TRBV18	CASSPRGTNEKLFF
TRBD2	TRBJ2-5	TRBV11-3	CASSSGGRSQETQYF
.	TRBJ1-5	TRBV7-8	CASSLSTGGGQPQHF
TRBD1	TRBJ1-5	TRBV30	CAWSDRTGLRNQPQHF
.	TRBJ2-2	TRBV5-1	CASSQDTGELFF
TRBD1	TRBJ1-2	TRBV4-1	CASSHTTGQGDGYTF
.	TRBJ1-6	TRBV30	CAWRLGGTSYNSPLHF
TRBD2	TRBJ2-1	TRBV5-4	CASSLGTGGRAINEQFF
.	TRBJ2-7	TRBV18	CASSVRTSTYEQYF
TRBD1	TRBJ2-7	TRBV6-6	CASSYSLDRGGYEQYF
.	TRBJ2-3	TRBV18	CASSPAASSTDTQYF
.	TRBJ2-2	TRBV11-2	CASSPGGTVNTGELFF
.	TRBJ2-2	TRBV4-2	CASSQGTATGELFF
TRBD1	TRBJ2-7	TRBV29-1	CSVEGQGESYEQYF
TRBD1	TRBJ1-2	TRBV30	CAWTGGKYGYTF
.	TRBJ1-5	TRBV6-1	CASRLDSSSNQPQHF
.	TRBJ2-7	TRBV9	CASSPRQAAYEQYF
.	TRBJ2-1	TRBV29-1	CSVEASDSYNEQFF
TRBD2	TRBJ2-1	TRBV7-2	CASTAGGLEYEQFF
.	TRBJ1-1	TRBV5-1	CASSGGAGLNTEAFF
TRBD1	TRBJ2-7	TRBV30	CAWSLGQSYEQYF
.	TRBJ1-1	TRBV27	CASSFGQGDTEAFF
TRBD2	TRBJ2-7	TRBV6-6	CASSSSGRVYEQYF
.	TRBJ2-7	TRBV5-4	CASRPRENTYEQYF
.	TRBJ1-5	TRBV30	CAWSRLREAQHF
.	TRBJ2-7	TRBV15	CATSRDLSGREQYF
.	TRBJ1-2	TRBV4-2	CASSQARTYNYGYTF
.	TRBJ1-2	TRBV4-3	CASSQEQGNYGYTF
.	TRBJ1-1	TRBV9	CASSVIDLTGNTEAFF
.	TRBJ2-7	TRBV20-1	CSAGRLYEQYF